This is a list of T cell receptor beta chains from one sample in a study of T cells in Graves' hyperthyroidism and ophthalmopathy. TCRdb reprocessed the multiplex PCR reads via MiXCR and lists one record per CDR3 protein. The sample contains roughly 380,000 distinct CDR3 sequences, about 14% of which appear only once. The sequencing input was blood. Receptors originate from a woman aged 55-69 years with Graves' hyperthyroidism. Each CDR3 is given with its conserved first and last residue.

len: 11; j_gene: TRBJ2-3; v_gene: TRBV2; CDR3aa: CASNTQDTQYF
len: 16; j_gene: TRBJ2-3; v_gene: TRBV5-1; CDR3aa: CASQPGLAGPTDTQYF
len: 15; j_gene: TRBJ2-7; v_gene: TRBV28; CDR3aa: CASKISRQDPYEQYF
len: 15; j_gene: TRBJ2-7; v_gene: TRBV18; CDR3aa: CASSPTAGSSYEQYF
len: 15; j_gene: TRBJ1-5; v_gene: TRBV18; CDR3aa: CASSPGTDSNQPQHF
len: 15; j_gene: TRBJ2-2; v_gene: TRBV2; CDR3aa: CASSETSGHTGELFF
len: 11; j_gene: TRBJ1-1; v_gene: TRBV12-3/TRBV12-4; CDR3aa: CASSLGRTAFF
len: 15; j_gene: TRBJ2-5; v_gene: TRBV20-1; CDR3aa: CSAPGLAGTGRPQYF
len: 17; j_gene: TRBJ2-3; v_gene: TRBV9; CDR3aa: CASSVGGSGRLRDTQYF
len: 16; j_gene: TRBJ2-1; v_gene: TRBV5-8; CDR3aa: CASSIPGQGAYNEQFF
len: 16; j_gene: TRBJ2-3; v_gene: TRBV20-1; CDR3aa: CSAFFGGQGASDTQYF
len: 15; j_gene: TRBJ1-5; v_gene: TRBV18; CDR3aa: CASSPGQGANQPQHF
len: 15; j_gene: TRBJ1-2; v_gene: TRBV6-1; CDR3aa: CASSFPGQGDYGYTF
len: 12; j_gene: TRBJ1-4; v_gene: TRBV12-3/TRBV12-4; CDR3aa: CASRRTGEKLFF
len: 16; j_gene: TRBJ2-3; v_gene: TRBV12-3/TRBV12-4; CDR3aa: CASSRTSGGSTDTQYF
len: 20; j_gene: TRBJ2-3; v_gene: TRBV27; CDR3aa: CASAPWAGRQGSGRADTQYF